The clone carrying this T cell receptor (beta chain) was detected many times. Its specificity is not known. This sample stems from a study of T cells after yellow fever vaccination. V shed 0 bases and J shed 2 bases, with 11 bases lying between them. Germline CDR1 reads SQVTM; CDR2 reads ANQGSEA. The length of the CDR3 is 15 residues. Generation of TCR cDNA used 5'RACE template switching (which added a universal primer site and UMIs). TCRdb reanalysed the 5' RACE reads using MiXCR and keeps one entry per CDR3 protein. Of about 510,000 distinct CDR3 sequences listed, 21% are singletons. General study findings and limits: A small share of clonotypes appeared in both CD4 and CD8 compartments.

The rearrangement uses TRBV29-1 and TRBJ1-5; D unresolved. This receptor was obtained from a man aged 18 to 29 who received the YFV17D yellow fever vaccine. The material sequenced was PBMCs, taken roughly 20 days after the first yellow fever vaccination. CDR3 in amino acids: CSVEDSGEGNQPQHF. The CDR3 DNA reads as TGCAGCGTTGAAGATTCTGGGGAGGGCAATCAGCCCCAGCATTTT.